The rows below give T cell receptor beta chains drawn from one sample of a study of CD8 T cells in Susac syndrome. In TCRdb, the immunoSEQ multiplex PCR reads were re-called with MiXCR into one record per CDR3 protein. The sample yields about 200,000 distinct CDR3 sequences, approximately 95% seen once. Sample: CD4+ T cells from PBMCs. These receptor sequences come from a human donor in good health. CDR3s include the opening cysteine and the closing phenylalanine or tryptophan. The D gene is left open where the match is weak. The listing skips clone size in some rows; elsewhere it reads once, few, many or a size class.

d_gene	v_gene	j_gene	abundance	CDR3aa	CDR3nt
-	TRBV10-3	TRBJ1-1	-	CAISSAGRSTEAFF	TGTGCCATCAGCTCTGCAGGGAGGTCCACTGAAGCTTTCTTT
-	TRBV30	TRBJ1-1	-	CAWSVLSEAFF	TGTGCCTGGAGTGTACTAAGTGAAGCTTTCTTT
-	TRBV2	TRBJ1-1	-	CASSEQAGSDEAFF	TGTGCCAGCAGTGAACAAGCAGGGTCGGATGAAGCTTTCTTT
-	TRBV20-1	TRBJ2-5	-	CSAVLGVQETQYF	TGCAGTGCAGTTTTAGGGGTCCAAGAGACCCAGTACTTC
-	TRBV27	TRBJ2-3	few	CASSLGGDTQYF	TGTGCCAGCAGTTTAGGTGGAGATACGCAGTATTTT
TRBD1	TRBV29-1	TRBJ2-5	-	CSVAQGGETQYF	TGCAGCGTTGCACAGGGGGGAGAGACCCAGTACTTC
-	TRBV5-1	TRBJ1-2	-	CASTPPGANGYTF	TGCGCCAGCACCCCCCCAGGGGCGAATGGCTACACCTTC
TRBD2	TRBV4-2	TRBJ2-3	-	CASSLRLAGKNTDTQYF	TGTGCCAGCAGCCTTAGACTAGCGGGGAAAAACACAGATACGCAGTATTTT
-	TRBV29-1	TRBJ2-1	-	CSVGSTSYNEQFF	TGCAGCGTTGGGTCCACCTCCTACAATGAGCAGTTCTTC
TRBD1	TRBV2	TRBJ1-2	-	CASSSEGAGGYTF	TGTGCCAGCAGTTCTGAGGGGGCGGGAGGCTACACCTTC
-	TRBV20-1	TRBJ1-1	-	CSARETNTEAFF	TGCAGTGCTAGAGAAACGAACACTGAAGCTTTCTTT
TRBD2	TRBV27	TRBJ2-2	-	CASRGLAGWTGELFF	TGTGCCAGCCGGGGGCTAGCGGGATGGACCGGGGAGCTGTTTTTT
-	TRBV28	TRBJ1-5	-	CASRGDSNQPQHF	TGTGCCAGCCGCGGGGATAGCAATCAGCCCCAGCATTTT
-	TRBV12-3/TRBV12-4	TRBJ1-2	-	CASTGTRGGGYTF	TGTGCCAGCACCGGGACAAGAGGGGGTGGCTACACCTTC
-	TRBV6-1	TRBJ2-7	-	CASTEGRTYEQYF	TGTGCCAGCACCGAAGGACGGACCTACGAGCAGTACTTC
-	TRBV14	TRBJ2-3	-	CASSQLVGDTQYF	TGTGCCAGCAGCCAACTAGTAGGAGATACGCAGTATTTT
-	TRBV3-1	TRBJ2-7	-	CASSQVKGFFSYEQYF	TGTGCCAGCAGCCAAGTAAAGGGATTTTTCTCCTACGAGCAGTACTTC
-	TRBV5-1	TRBJ1-1	-	CASSSGGTPGGPDAFF	TGCGCCAGCAGCTCGGGCGGGACCCCGGGCGGCCCTGACGCTTTCTTT
TRBD2	TRBV5-1	TRBJ2-3	-	CASSRGPSGDTDTQYF	TGCGCCAGCAGCCGAGGGCCTAGCGGGGACACAGATACGCAGTATTTT
-	TRBV29-1	TRBJ2-2	-	CSVGLGGELFF	TGCAGCGTTGGGCTGGGCGGGGAGCTGTTTTTT
-	TRBV29-1	TRBJ1-1	-	CSVEEGGTNTEAFF	TGCAGCGTTGAAGAGGGGGGTACGAACACTGAAGCTTTCTTT
TRBD2	TRBV3-1	TRBJ2-1	-	CASSQRGENEQFF	TGTGCCAGCAGCCAGCGGGGGGAAAATGAGCAGTTCTTC
-	TRBV20-1	TRBJ1-5	-	CSARAPRRDQPQHF	TGCAGTGCTAGAGCCCCGCGACGGGATCAGCCCCAGCATTTT
TRBD1	TRBV4-1	TRBJ1-5	few	CASSRDRSIIPQHF	TGCGCCAGCTCCCGGGACAGGAGCATCATCCCCCAGCATTTT
TRBD1	TRBV25-1	TRBJ2-1	-	CASGDRGNNEQFF	TGTGCCAGCGGGGACAGGGGGAACAATGAGCAGTTCTTC
-	TRBV18	TRBJ2-6	-	CASSEDSGANVLTF	TGTGCCAGCTCAGAGGACTCTGGGGCCAACGTCCTGACTTTC
TRBD2	TRBV23-1	TRBJ2-1	-	CASSQWREGRSDEQFF	TGCGCCAGCAGTCAATGGCGGGAGGGCCGAAGCGATGAGCAGTTCTTC
-	TRBV20-1	TRBJ1-5	-	CSAAQGVREPQHF	TGCAGTGCCGCCCAGGGAGTTAGGGAGCCCCAGCATTTT
-	TRBV3-1	TRBJ1-2	-	CASSQVSDYGYTF	TGTGCCAGCAGCCAAGTGTCTGACTATGGCTACACCTTC
TRBD1	TRBV19	TRBJ2-7	-	CASSIWAGGYQYF	TGTGCCAGTAGTATTTGGGCAGGGGGCTACCAGTACTTC
TRBD1	TRBV20-1	TRBJ1-5	-	CSAPSGQGLSNQPQHF	TGCAGTGCCCCCTCGGGACAGGGCTTGAGCAATCAGCCCCAGCATTTT
-	TRBV24-1	TRBJ1-2	-	CATSDFGGSYTF	TGTGCCACCAGTGATTTCGGGGGCAGCTACACCTTC
TRBD1	TRBV7-2	TRBJ1-1	once	CASSPRQGVSTEAFF	TGTGCCAGCAGCCCTAGACAGGGGGTGAGCACTGAAGCTTTCTTT
-	TRBV12-3/TRBV12-4	TRBJ1-2	-	CASSPVATDYTF	TGTGCCAGCAGCCCTGTGGCGACAGACTACACCTTC
TRBD1	TRBV25-1	TRBJ1-5	few	CASSAGQGNQPQHF	TGTGCCAGCAGTGCCGGACAGGGAAATCAGCCCCAGCATTTT
-	TRBV18	TRBJ2-1	-	CASSPRSEGYNEQFF	TGTGCCAGCTCGCCTCGATCGGAGGGATACAATGAGCAGTTCTTC
-	TRBV7-3	TRBJ1-1	once	CASSLSGARGTSEAFF	TGTGCCAGCAGCTTAAGTGGGGCGCGAGGTACTAGTGAAGCTTTCTTT
-	TRBV20-1	TRBJ2-5	-	CSARMGIQETQYF	TGCAGTGCTAGAATGGGGATCCAAGAGACCCAGTACTTC
-	TRBV4-3	TRBJ1-6	few	CASSQDRGSPLHF	TGTGCCAGCAGCCAAGATCGTGGTTCACCCCTCCACTTT